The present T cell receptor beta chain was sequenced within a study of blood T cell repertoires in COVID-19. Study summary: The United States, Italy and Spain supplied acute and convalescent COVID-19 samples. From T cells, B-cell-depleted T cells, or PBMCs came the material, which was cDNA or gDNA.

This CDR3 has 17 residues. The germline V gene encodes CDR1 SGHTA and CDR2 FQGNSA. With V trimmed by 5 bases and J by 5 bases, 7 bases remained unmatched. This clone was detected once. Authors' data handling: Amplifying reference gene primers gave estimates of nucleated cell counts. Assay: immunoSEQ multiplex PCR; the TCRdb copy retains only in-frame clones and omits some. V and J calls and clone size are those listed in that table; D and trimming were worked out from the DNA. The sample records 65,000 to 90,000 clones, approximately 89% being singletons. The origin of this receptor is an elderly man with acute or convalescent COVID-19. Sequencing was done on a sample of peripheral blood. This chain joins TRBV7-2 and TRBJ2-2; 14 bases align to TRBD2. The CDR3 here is CASSAGTSGRATGELFF. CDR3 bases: TGTGCCAGCAGCGCCGGGACTAGCGGGAGAGCAACCGGGGAGCTGTTTTTT.